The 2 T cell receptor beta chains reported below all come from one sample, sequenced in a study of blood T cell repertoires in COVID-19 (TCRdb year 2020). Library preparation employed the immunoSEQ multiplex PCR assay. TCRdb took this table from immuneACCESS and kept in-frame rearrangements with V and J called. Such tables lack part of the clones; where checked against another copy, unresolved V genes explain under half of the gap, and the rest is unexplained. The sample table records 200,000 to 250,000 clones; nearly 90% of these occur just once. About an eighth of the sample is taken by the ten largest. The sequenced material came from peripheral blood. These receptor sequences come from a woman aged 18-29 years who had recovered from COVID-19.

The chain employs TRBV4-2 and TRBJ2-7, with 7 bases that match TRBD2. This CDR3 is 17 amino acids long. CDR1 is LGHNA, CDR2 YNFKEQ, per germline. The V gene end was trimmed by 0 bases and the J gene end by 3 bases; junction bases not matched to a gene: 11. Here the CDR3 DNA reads TGTGCCAGCAGCCAAGATAGTAGGAGGGAGGGAAGCTACGAGCAGTACTTC. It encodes CASSQDSRREGSYEQYF.

In nucleotides, the CDR3 is TGTGCCAGCAGTTCGAAACAGGGCCCTTGGGAGCCCCAGCATTTT. Its protein product is CASSSKQGPWEPQHF. The J gene is TRBJ1-5, the V gene TRBV27; tentatively, D is TRBD1 (6 bases). Germline V CDR1 and CDR2: MNHEY, SMNVEV (reference sequence). With 4 bases removed from V and 8 bases from J, the gap between germline ends came to 18 bases. The CDR3 has 15 residues.